Reported below is one TCR beta chain. These data belong to a study of blood T cell repertoires in COVID-19. In the study overall: The study drew acute and convalescent COVID-19 samples from the United States, Italy and Spain. The cDNA or gDNA used as material had been derived from T cells, B-cell-depleted T cells, or PBMCs.

Losses at the gene ends were 5 bases for V and 9 bases for J; bases not matched to a gene: 8. The length of the CDR3 is 14 residues. CDR1 and CDR2 (germline): MNHEY, SMNVEV (reference sequence). In the original processing: Reference gene primer amplification gave nucleated cell count estimates. Sequenced by immunoSEQ multiplex PCR; TCRdb stores in-frame clones only, minus some. V and J calls plus clone size are reproduced from that table; the DNA served to infer D and trimming. The sample lists over 85,000 clones, roughly three quarters occurring once. This TCR was recovered from a human donor in a cohort sampled during active COVID-19. The specimen was peripheral blood. J is TRBJ1-5 and V is TRBV27, with TRBD1 matching 9 bases. The CDR3 is CASSKGDRVGPQHF. The CDR3 DNA is TGTGCCAGCAGTAAGGGGGACAGGGTCGGGCCCCAGCATTTT.